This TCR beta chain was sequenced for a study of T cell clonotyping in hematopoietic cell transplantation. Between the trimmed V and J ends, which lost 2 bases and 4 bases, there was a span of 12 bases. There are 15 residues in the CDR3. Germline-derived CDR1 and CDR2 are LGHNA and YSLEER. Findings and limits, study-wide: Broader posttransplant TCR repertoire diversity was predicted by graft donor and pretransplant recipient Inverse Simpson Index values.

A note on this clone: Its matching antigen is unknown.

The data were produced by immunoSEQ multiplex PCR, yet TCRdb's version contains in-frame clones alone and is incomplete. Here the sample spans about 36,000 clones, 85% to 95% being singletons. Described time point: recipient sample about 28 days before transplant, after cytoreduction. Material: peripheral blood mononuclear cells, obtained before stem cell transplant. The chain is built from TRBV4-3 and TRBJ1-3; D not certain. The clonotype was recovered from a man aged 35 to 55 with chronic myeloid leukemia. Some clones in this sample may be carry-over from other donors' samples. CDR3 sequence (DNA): TGCGCCAGCAGCCAACGGGTGGCAGCGGGAAACACCATATATTTT. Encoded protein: CASSQRVAAGNTIYF.